The text below deals with one TCR beta chain. This specimen comes from a study of blood T cell repertoires in COVID-19. Across the study: Spain, Italy and the United States supplied samples that represented acute and convalescent COVID-19.

Original data processing: Scientists estimated how many nucleated cells there were by amplifying reference gene primers. TCRdb keeps only in-frame clones here, not all; method: immunoSEQ multiplex PCR. V, J and clone size derive from that table, while D and trimming were established from the DNA sequence. The top ten clones hold roughly 15% of a sample with under 70,000 clones, approximately 92% of them seen once. The CDR3 is 14 amino acids. Trimming removed 7 bases from V and 7 bases from J; junction bases left unmatched: 10. The V gene's germline CDR1 is MNHNY and CDR2 SVGAGI (reference sequence). The gene calls are TRBV6-6 and TRBJ1-3; TRBD1 matches 7 bases. The specimen was peripheral blood. The sequence was collected from a man aged 80 or over with acute or convalescent COVID-19. The CDR3: CASTRGDRVNTIYF. The CDR3 DNA reads as TGTGCCAGCACCAGGGGAGACAGGGTCAACACCATATATTTT.